The clone carrying this TCR beta chain was counted many times. Unique molecular identifiers were used in preparing the TCRbeta library. One entry per CDR3 protein, called by TCRdb with MiXCR from the PCR reads. Found here are 490,000 or so distinct CDR3 sequences, about 10% of them singletons; the top ten hold 2% to 2.5%. These data are taken from a study of T-cell reconstitution after alpha-beta-depleted transplantation in children. V shed 2 bases, J shed 8 bases, and the junction held 9 bases outside the gene matches. The CDR3 contains 15 residues. The germline gives CDR1 SGDLS, CDR2 YYNGEE. This TCR derives from a child younger than 10 with inherited bone marrow failure, due to receive a stem cell transplant. This rearrangement joins TRBV9 to TRBJ2-1, with 8 bases fitting TRBD1. Here the sequenced sample was PBMCs, taken before TCRalphabeta/CD19-depleted stem cell transplant. CDR3 nucleotides: TGTGCCAGCAGCGTCAGGACAGGGAGGTTGGATGAGCAGTTCTTC. Protein sequence: CASSVRTGRLDEQFF.